The 24 T cell receptor beta chains presented below share a single source sample, sequenced in a study of beta chain features in type 1 diabetes. The entirety of the isolated RNA underwent reverse transcription, so expressed TCRB transcripts were sequenced. Libraries were prepared by immunoSEQ multiplex PCR; TCRdb keeps only in-frame clonotypes and omits some of them. The table lists approximately 250,000 clones, 24% of them singletons, with around 0.012% in the top ten. Findings and caveats of the study: Across all four CD4+ subsets, people with type 1 diabetes showed modestly shorter TCRB CDR3s.

These TCRs are of unknown antigen specificity. Sequenced input: naive CD4+ T cells from blood. Receptor source: a woman aged 25 to 45 with type 1 diabetes.

The chain recombines TRBV7-9 with TRBJ2-1; 9 bases line up with TRBD2. The CDR3 totals 15 residues. In germline, CDR1 is SEHNR, CDR2 FQNEAQ (reference sequence). Losses at the gene ends were 1 base for V and 4 bases for J; bases not matched to a gene: 2. The CDR3: CASSLVSGGYNEQFF. DNA of the CDR3: TGTGCCAGCAGCTTAGTAAGCGGGGGGTACAATGAGCAGTTCTTC.

This clone was detected only a few times. This chain's CDR3 is CASSPQSYNEQFF. The CDR3 DNA follows: TGTGCCAGCAGCCCACAGAGCTACAATGAGCAGTTCTTC. The chain couples TRBV14 to TRBJ2-1; D gene unclear. Germline CDR1 SGHDN, CDR2 FVKESK. Trimming removed 4 bases at V and 3 bases at J, with 7 bases between. This CDR3 has 13 residues.

This chain joins TRBV5-8 and TRBJ2-1; 7 bases map to TRBD2. CDR3 length: 20 amino acids. Germline values: CDR1 SGHTS, CDR2 YDEGEE. Losses at the gene ends were 1 base for V and 1 base for J; bases not matched to a gene: 17. DNA of the CDR3: TGTGCCAGCAGCTTGTGGGTGGGAGGGCCCTCTGGGTCTTCCTACAATGAGCAGTTCTTC. Its translation: CASSLWVGGPSGSSYNEQFF.

Only a few counts were recorded for this clone. The V call is TRBV5-1, the J call TRBJ2-7; TRBD2 aligns across 8 bases. This CDR3 has 15 amino acids. V lost 3 bases to trimming and J lost 2 bases; unmatched junction nucleotides: 7. Germline V lookup: CDR1 SGHRS, CDR2 YFSETQ. CDR3 region: CASSSSAGGPYEQYF. The DNA for the CDR3 is TGCGCCAGCAGCTCCTCGGCGGGGGGTCCCTACGAGCAGTACTTC.

J is TRBJ2-1 and V is TRBV25-1, with no clear D. Germline V gene lookup returns CDR1 MGHDK and CDR2 SYGVNS. The CDR3 is 13 amino acids. The germline V and J ends were trimmed by 1 base and 10 bases, with 11 bases remaining between them. CDR3: CASSESGSLEQFF. Written as DNA, the CDR3 is TGTGCCAGCAGTGAATCTGGCTCGTTGGAGCAGTTCTTC.

This clone was observed a handful of times. This chain connects TRBV28 to TRBJ2-3, with D possibly being TRBD2 (6 bases). The CDR3 length is 14 residues. Trimming took off 7 bases at V and 3 bases at J, with 14 bases between the two ends. Germline V gene lookup returns CDR1 MDHEN and CDR2 SYDVKM. The CDR3, as DNA: TGTGCCAGCATGGCCCTAGCGTGGACAGATACGCAGTATTTT. It encodes CASMALAWTDTQYF.

This clone has a handful of counts. The chain combines TRBV19 with TRBJ1-5; possible D gene TRBD1, 6 bases. Trimming shortened V by 2 bases and J by 7 bases, and 9 bases separated the two germline ends. The CDR3 is 13 amino acids. Germline V gives CDR1 LNHDA, CDR2 SQIVND (reference sequence). CDR3 protein: CASSIQGKQPQHF. The CDR3 DNA is TGTGCCAGTAGTATACAGGGGAAACAGCCCCAGCATTTT.

The CDR3 DNA is TGTGCCAGCAGCTTCGGACTGGCCGGGACAGGCTTTGGAGAGCAGTACTTC. It yields the protein CASSFGLAGTGFGEQYF. The J gene is TRBJ2-7, the V gene TRBV11-3, with TRBD1 identical over 8 bases. Germline CDR1 is SGHNT and CDR2 is YENEEA. The J segment lost 7 bases and the V segment lost 3 bases, leaving 17 bases of the junction unmatched. The CDR3 totals 17 residues.

The V call is TRBV29-1, the J call TRBJ2-1; D remains unclear. The CDR3 has 13 amino acids. V shed 3 bases and J shed 5 bases, with 11 bases lying between them. The germline CDR1 and CDR2 sequences are SQVTM and ANQGSEA. As DNA, the CDR3 is TGCAGCGTTGATGTTGCAGTTAACAATGAGCAGTTCTTC. Translating it yields CSVDVAVNNEQFF.

This clone has only a few counts. V gene TRBV30 combines with J gene TRBJ2-7, with a possible D match to TRBD1 (5 bases). The V end was cut by 1 base, the J end by 5 bases, with 9 bases between. This CDR3 spans 12 amino acids. Looked up from germline, CDR1 is GTSNPN and CDR2 is SVGIG (reference sequence). The CDR3 nucleotides are TGTGCCTGGAGTGGAAGGGGCCACGAGCAGTACTTC. Protein sequence: CAWSGRGHEQYF.

This clone was seen a few times. This sequence joins TRBV5-1 and TRBJ1-1; no clear D gene. The V gene lost 0 bases and the J gene lost 3 bases, with 6 bases spanning the gap. This CDR3 is 13 amino acids long. Germline V lookup: CDR1 SGHRS, CDR2 YFSETQ. The CDR3 loop is CASSLEADTEAFF. The CDR3 DNA reads as TGCGCCAGCAGCTTGGAGGCGGACACTGAAGCTTTCTTT.

This clone has only a few counts. The rearrangement uses TRBV11-1 and TRBJ1-1; 7 nucleotides match TRBD1. With V trimmed by 4 bases and J by 0 bases, 8 bases remained unmatched. Germline V CDR1 and CDR2: SGHAT, FQDESV (reference sequence). This CDR3 is built from 16 residues. CDR3 sequence reads: CASSSPKTGMNTEAFF. CDR3 bases: TGTGCCAGCAGCTCCCCTAAGACAGGGATGAACACTGAAGCTTTCTTT.

The chain couples TRBV7-2 to TRBJ2-1; TRBD2 matches at 12 bases. CDR3 size: 18 residues. The J segment lost 7 bases and the V segment lost 4 bases, leaving 14 bases of the junction unmatched. Germline loops: CDR1 SGHTA, CDR2 FQGNSA. The CDR3 region is CASSSATGLAGSMNEQFF. The CDR3 region has the DNA TGTGCCAGCAGCTCAGCGACCGGACTAGCGGGATCCATGAATGAGCAGTTCTTC.

This clone showed up just a few times. The chain has TRBV19 and TRBJ2-3; D is undetermined. CDR1 LNHDA and CDR2 SQIVND come from the germline V gene (reference sequence). Trimming removed 3 bases at V and 4 bases at J, with 8 bases between. CDR3 length: 13 residues. CDR3 sequence: CASSMSVPDTQYF. The CDR3 region has the DNA TGTGCCAGTAGTATGAGTGTCCCAGATACGCAGTATTTT.

This clone was seen more than once but under ten times. This CDR3 reads CSVAGGTDSNQPQHF. The CDR3 DNA sequence: TGCAGCGTCGCCGGAGGGACAGATAGCAATCAGCCCCAGCATTTT. The chain joins TRBV29-1 to TRBJ1-5; 7 bases align to TRBD1. Germline CDR1 is SQVTM and CDR2 is ANQGSEA. V was clipped by 6 bases and J by 0 bases; unmatched bases: 8. The CDR3 length is 15 residues.

The chain carries TRBV30 and TRBJ2-1; possible D gene TRBD1, 7 bases. This CDR3 region has 15 residues. V gave up 6 bases and J gave up 4 bases, with 19 bases separating them. Germline V gene data show CDR1 as GTSNPN and CDR2 as SVGIG (reference sequence). In nucleotides, the CDR3 is TGTGCCTGCGTAGACCAGGGGGGCTGGTACAATGAGCAGTTCTTC. This encodes CACVDQGGWYNEQFF.

This clone was observed a few times. The chain links TRBV19 to TRBJ2-1, with TRBD2 identical over 10 bases. CDR1 and CDR2 from the germline V gene are LNHDA and SQIVND (reference sequence). The CDR3 extends over 16 amino acids. V was clipped by 4 bases and J by 5 bases; unmatched bases: 8. CDR3 sequence (DNA): TGTGCCAGTAGTACCCTGACTAGCGGGTCAGACAATGAGCAGTTCTTC. Amino acid sequence: CASSTLTSGSDNEQFF. Drawing the rest from reference TRBV19 and TRBJ2-1, the complete variable domain is DGGITQSPKYLFRKEGQNVTLSCEQNLNHDAMYWYRQDPGQGLRLIYYSQIVNDFQKGDIAEGYSVSREKKESFPLTVTSAQKNPTAFYLCASSTLTSGSDNEQFFGPGTRLTVL.

This clone was observed a few times. The V gene is TRBV29-1, the J gene TRBJ2-1; 12 nucleotides align to TRBD1. Germline-derived CDR1 and CDR2 are SQVTM and ANQGSEA. CDR3 length: 16 residues. V gave up 4 bases and J gave up 8 bases; unmatched junction bases: 12. The CDR3 sequence is CSVAPGGTGGQDEQFF. As DNA, the CDR3 is TGCAGCGTTGCCCCAGGGGGGACAGGGGGCCAGGATGAGCAGTTCTTC.

The chain recombines TRBV14 with TRBJ2-6; unclear D gene. Trimming removed 2 bases at V and 11 bases at J, with 16 bases between. Per germline, CDR1 SGHDN and CDR2 FVKESK. CDR3 length equals 15 residues. The CDR3 sequence is CASSQSTASYHVLTF. In DNA, the CDR3 is TGTGCCAGCAGCCAAAGTACAGCCTCCTACCACGTCCTGACTTTC. Together with reference TRBV14 and TRBJ2-6, the CDR3 gives the full variable domain: EAGVTQFPSHSVIEKGQTVTLRCDPISGHDNLYWYRRVMGKEIKFLLHFVKESKQDESGMPNNRFLAERTGGTYSTLKVQPAELEDSGVYFCASSQSTASYHVLTFGAGSRLTVL.

This chain uses TRBV9 with TRBJ2-1; TRBD2 aligns across 9 bases. The CDR3 contains 15 residues. V lost 0 bases to trimming and J lost 5 bases; unmatched junction nucleotides: 3. Germline CDR1 reads SGDLS; CDR2 reads YYNGEE. The CDR3 protein is CASSVVGLANNEQFF. The CDR3, as DNA: TGTGCCAGCAGCGTAGTGGGACTAGCCAACAATGAGCAGTTCTTC. The full variable domain, with the rest looked up from reference TRBV9 and TRBJ2-1, is DSGVTQTPKHLITATGQRVTLRCSPRSGDLSVYWYQQSLDQGLQFLIQYYNGEERAKGNILERFSAQQFPDLHSELNLSSLELGDSALYFCASSVVGLANNEQFFGPGTRLTVL.

The chain links TRBV5-8 to TRBJ2-3; TRBD2 might be the D (6 bases). Trimming shortened V by 5 bases and J by 4 bases, and 14 bases separated the two germline ends. The CDR3 is 14 amino acids. Germline CDR1 and CDR2: SGHTS and YDEGEE. CDR3 sequence: CASRYRRDSDTQYF. DNA of the CDR3: TGTGCCAGCAGATATCGGCGGGACTCAGATACGCAGTATTTT.

CDR3 nucleotides: TGTGCCAGCAGTGAACGACTAGCGGATGAGCAGTTCTTC. Its protein product is CASSERLADEQFF. The chain employs TRBV2 and TRBJ2-1; 9 bases map to TRBD2. CDR1 and CDR2 (germline): SNHLY, FYNNEI. V was clipped by 2 bases and J by 8 bases; unmatched bases: 1. The CDR3 is 13 amino acids. Looking up the rest from reference TRBV2 and TRBJ2-1 gives the full variable domain: EPEVTQTPSHQVTQMGQEVILRCVPISNHLYFYWYRQILGQKVEFLVSFYNNEISEKSEIFDDQFSVERPDGSNFTLKIRSTKLEDSAMYFCASSERLADEQFFGPGTRLTVL.

This chain links TRBV6-1 with TRBJ1-2; TRBD1 is a possible D gene (6 bases). V lost 4 bases and J 8 bases, leaving 14 bases between the germline ends. The CDR3 runs 13 residues. From germline, CDR1 is MNHNS and CDR2 SASEGT. The CDR3 bases are TGTGCCAGCAGTGCACAGGGCATCGGGGGCTACACCTTC. It is translated as CASSAQGIGGYTF.

V and J are TRBV29-1 and TRBJ2-6; D not certain. Germline CDR1 and CDR2: SQVTM and ANQGSEA. This CDR3 spans 14 amino acids. V lost 7 bases and J lost 1, with 11 bases in between. CDR3 bases: TGCAGCGCCTTTACAGATTCTGGGGCCAACGTCCTGACTTTC. Its protein is CSAFTDSGANVLTF.